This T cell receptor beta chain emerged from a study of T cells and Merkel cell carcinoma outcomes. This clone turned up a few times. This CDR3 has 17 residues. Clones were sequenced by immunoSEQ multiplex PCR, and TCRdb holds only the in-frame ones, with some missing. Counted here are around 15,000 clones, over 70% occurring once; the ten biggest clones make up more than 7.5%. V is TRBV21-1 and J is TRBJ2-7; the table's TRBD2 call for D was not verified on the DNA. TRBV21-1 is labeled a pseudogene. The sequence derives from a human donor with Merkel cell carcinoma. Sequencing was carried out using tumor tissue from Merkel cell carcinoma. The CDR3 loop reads CASSSPPTAGGMWEQYF. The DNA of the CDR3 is TGTGCCAGCAGCAGCCCCCCCACTGCGGGAGGAATGTGGGAGCAGTACTTC.